The 2 T cell receptor beta chains below were found in one sample sequenced in a study of PD-1 blockade in classical Hodgkin lymphoma. Each and every patient relapsed after autologous stem cell transplantation, and patients got differing brentuximab vedotin exposure. Only in-frame clones appear in the TCRdb table, and some are missing; sequencing was by immunoSEQ multiplex PCR. The sample has 80,000 to 100,000 clones; roughly four fifths are singletons. The material was peripheral blood mononuclear cells (PBMCs), obtained before the second cycle of nivolumab. The source of these receptors is a human donor with classical Hodgkin lymphoma.

For the CDR3, the DNA is TGTGCCAGCAGTGATCGGGACAGGGGAAGTGAGCAGTTCTTC. This sequence encodes CASSDRDRGSEQFF. The genes are TRBV25-1 and TRBJ2-1; 10 bases agree with TRBD1. J gave up 9 bases and V 3 bases, and 5 bases lay outside the gene matches. The CDR3 is 14 residues long. Germline assignment: CDR1 MGHDK and CDR2 SYGVNS.

The rearrangement joins TRBV19 to TRBJ1-1; D possibly corresponds to TRBD1 (5 bases). V was cut by 8 bases and J by 0 bases, with 22 bases left in between. The CDR3 sequence is 17 residues long. Germline assignment: CDR1 LNHDA and CDR2 SQIVND (reference sequence). The CDR3 region has the DNA TGTGCCAGTGCGAAGGACACGGCCTCTTCTTTGAACACTGAAGCTTTCTTT. As protein: CASAKDTASSLNTEAFF.